What follows are 2 T cell receptor beta chains derived from one specimen sequenced in a study of lymphopenia after photon versus proton radiotherapy. The protocol was immunoSEQ multiplex PCR, while the TCRdb copy is restricted to in-frame clones and leaves out a portion. The sample yields approximately 30,000 clones, 94% seen once. The material was peripheral blood, obtained from a patient treated with photon-based radiotherapy. Source of these receptors: a woman between 50 and 59 years old with cholangiocarcinoma.

The chain is built from TRBV9 and TRBJ2-1, with TRBD2 matching 8 bases. Germline V lookup: CDR1 SGDLS, CDR2 YYNGEE. J lost 10 bases, V lost 0 bases, and 15 bases had no gene match. The CDR3 is 17 amino acids. The CDR3 is CASSVVAGGTTTAEQFF. The CDR3 DNA follows: TGTGCCAGCAGCGTAGTGGCGGGGGGTACAACGACCGCAGAGCAGTTCTTC.

The gene calls are TRBV12-5 and TRBJ1-1; perhaps TRBD1 as D (6 bases). The ends were cut back, 7 bases at V and 4 bases at J, with 16 bases in the middle. The CDR3 is 14 residues long. Germline V gives CDR1 LGHNT, CDR2 FRNRAP. The CDR3 protein is CASVAGDAATEAFF. The CDR3 coding sequence is TGTGCTAGTGTGGCAGGGGATGCGGCCACTGAAGCTTTCTTT.